Listed below are T cell receptor beta chains from one sample, sequenced in a study of T cell responses to AZD1222 COVID-19 vaccine. Only in-frame clones appear in the TCRdb table, and some are missing; sequencing was by immunoSEQ multiplex PCR. The top ten hold 2.8% of the sample, which has under 150,000 clones, around 90% seen once. The starting material was peripheral blood, obtained on day 0 of AZD1222 vaccination. These receptors were taken from an adult in good health. Both conserved end residues are part of each CDR3. A D gene is named only where the DNA matches it firmly. Clone sizes are given selectively: once, few, many, or a class where the clone is expanded.

v_call	cdr3_length	j_call	clone_size	d_call	cdr3_nt	cdr3_aa
TRBV6-5	14	TRBJ2-7	-	-	TGTGCCAGCAGTTACTCGGGGCAGGTTTACGAGCAGTACTTC	CASSYSGQVYEQYF
TRBV4-1	15	TRBJ2-7	-	-	TGCGCCAGCAGCCAAGTCCGGGACCGCCCTAACGAGCAGTACTTC	CASSQVRDRPNEQYF
TRBV14	16	TRBJ2-1	-	TRBD2	TGTGCCAGCAGCCTCCCCGGACTAGCGGCCTACAATGAGCAGTTCTTC	CASSLPGLAAYNEQFF
TRBV4-1	18	TRBJ2-3	-	TRBD2	TGCGCCAGCAGCGTATCGGGCTCACTAGCGCGAAGCACAGATACGCAGTATTTT	CASSVSGSLARSTDTQYF
TRBV5-1	14	TRBJ2-2	-	-	TGCGCCAGCAGCTTTTTTCAGGACACCGGGGAGCTGTTTTTT	CASSFFQDTGELFF
TRBV25-1	16	TRBJ2-7	-	TRBD2	TGTGCCAGCAGTGAGATCTCGAGCGGGAGAAGCTACGAGCAGTACTTC	CASSEISSGRSYEQYF
TRBV7-8	14	TRBJ2-5	-	-	TGTGCCAGCAGCCCTTACAGGGTCCAAGAGACCCAGTACTTC	CASSPYRVQETQYF
TRBV25-1	13	TRBJ1-1	-	-	TGTGCCAGCAGTGAAGGCAGCAACACTGAAGCTTTCTTT	CASSEGSNTEAFF
TRBV20-1	13	TRBJ2-7	-	-	TGCAGTGCTAGTTTAGCAGACCCCTACGAGCAGTACTTC	CSASLADPYEQYF
TRBV10-1	13	TRBJ1-5	-	TRBD1	TGCGCCACCGGGACAGCTCTCAATCAGCCCCAGCATTTT	CATGTALNQPQHF
TRBV10-2	12	TRBJ1-5	-	-	TGCGCCAGCCGGGACGGAGAACGGCCCCAGCATTTT	CASRDGERPQHF
TRBV10-3	13	TRBJ1-2	-	-	TGTGCCATCAGTGAGAACAGCCTCTATGGCTACACCTTC	CAISENSLYGYTF
TRBV19	11	TRBJ1-3	-	TRBD1	TGTGCCGCCAGGCGGGGACAGTATTATTATTTT	CAARRGQYYYF
TRBV7-2	17	TRBJ2-5	-	TRBD2	TGTGCCAGCAGCTTAATGGGGATAGCGGGGCTCCAAGAGACCCAGTACTTC	CASSLMGIAGLQETQYF
TRBV28	15	TRBJ2-7	-	TRBD2	TGTGCCAGCAGTTTGACTAGCGGTTTATTACGCGAGCAGTACTTC	CASSLTSGLLREQYF
TRBV6-4	14	TRBJ2-1	many	-	TGTGCCAGCAGTTCCGGGGGGCCGGAGAATGAGCAGTTCTTC	CASSSGGPENEQFF
TRBV6-2/TRBV6-3	13	TRBJ1-2	-	-	TGTGCCAGCAGTTATAAACTGACCTATGGCTACACCTTC	CASSYKLTYGYTF
TRBV10-3	15	TRBJ1-5	-	-	TGTGCCATCAGTGACGACAGGAGAGACGATCAGCCCCAGCATTTT	CAISDDRRDDQPQHF
TRBV7-6	22	TRBJ2-7	-	-	TGTGCCAGCAGCTTAGCTTCGGGGTGGGTGATTGCTAATGCTCCGCGTGACTACGAGCAGTACTTC	CASSLASGWVIANAPRDYEQYF
TRBV18	13	TRBJ2-1	-	TRBD1	TGTGCCAGCTCACGGGACAGTACCGATGAGCAGTTCTTC	CASSRDSTDEQFF
TRBV9	14	TRBJ1-5	-	-	TGTGCCAGCAGCATTGGCTATAGCAATCAGCCCCAGCATTTT	CASSIGYSNQPQHF
TRBV5-1	16	TRBJ2-1	-	TRBD2	TGCGCCAGCAGCGACAACGGGGGGACTTTCTTTCATGAGCAGTTCTTC	CASSDNGGTFFHEQFF
TRBV28	12	TRBJ1-5	few	-	TGTGCCAGCAGCCCCTGGGCCCAGCCCCAGCATTTT	CASSPWAQPQHF
TRBV2	14	TRBJ1-5	once	-	TGTGCCAGCAAGAACAGGGACAAGAATCAGCCCCAGCATTTT	CASKNRDKNQPQHF
TRBV10-3	14	TRBJ1-2	-	-	TGTGCCATCAGTGATTTGGTGACAAACTATGGCTACACCTTC	CAISDLVTNYGYTF
TRBV28	14	TRBJ1-4	-	TRBD1	TGTGCCAGCAGTGTGACAGGGAATAATGAAAAACTGTTTTTT	CASSVTGNNEKLFF
TRBV3-1/TRBV3-2	12	TRBJ1-2	-	-	TGTGCCAGCAGCCTAGGAAAGTATGGCTACACCTTC	CASSLGKYGYTF
TRBV13	11	TRBJ2-7	once	-	TGTGCCAGCAGCTTAAGCTACGAGCAGTACTTC	CASSLSYEQYF
TRBV28	17	TRBJ1-5	few	-	TGTGCCAGCAGTGCCCTTGACCTTCTTGGGAGCAATCAGCCCCAGCATTTT	CASSALDLLGSNQPQHF
TRBV9	13	TRBJ2-5	-	TRBD2	TGTGCCAGCAGCGTTACGGGAGGAGAGACCCAGTACTTC	CASSVTGGETQYF
TRBV7-9	13	TRBJ1-2	-	-	TGTGCCAGCAGCTTCCTGCAGGGCGGAGGCTACACCTTC	CASSFLQGGGYTF
TRBV7-8	13	TRBJ1-1	-	-	TGTGCCAGCAGCTTAGGCTTGGACACTGAAGCTTTCTTT	CASSLGLDTEAFF
TRBV7-2	18	TRBJ2-7	-	-	TGTGCCAGCAGCCAAAGATACGGGAGGGACAGAAAAGCCTACGAGCAGTACTTC	CASSQRYGRDRKAYEQYF
TRBV28	15	TRBJ2-7	-	TRBD1	TGTGCCAGCAGTTTACCCGGGACAGGGACCTACGAGCAGTACTTC	CASSLPGTGTYEQYF
TRBV19	13	TRBJ2-1	-	-	TGTGCCAGTAGTATGAAGGGCTACAATGAGCAGTTCTTC	CASSMKGYNEQFF
TRBV5-4	16	TRBJ2-2	-	TRBD2	TGTGCCAGCAGCCCGGGTACTAGCGGGATCGGCGGGGAGCTGTTTTTT	CASSPGTSGIGGELFF
TRBV2	18	TRBJ1-5	-	-	TGTGCCAGCAGTGGGCCAGTTCTTTTAGGGTCGAGCAATCAGCCCCAGCATTTT	CASSGPVLLGSSNQPQHF
TRBV7-3	15	TRBJ1-6	-	-	TGTGCCAGCAGCTTAGGGGCAGGTTATAATTCACCCCTCCACTTT	CASSLGAGYNSPLHF
TRBV4-1	17	TRBJ2-3	-	TRBD2	TGCGCCAGCAGCCTACTATCCGGGACTAGAAGCACAGATACGCAGTATTTT	CASSLLSGTRSTDTQYF
TRBV5-4	14	TRBJ1-5	-	-	TGTGCCAGCAGCTTAGCAGGGAACAATCAGCCCCAGCATTTT	CASSLAGNNQPQHF
TRBV11-2	15	TRBJ1-4	-	-	TGTGCCAGCAGCTTAGATCCGGGGGGTTGGGAAAAACTGTTTTTT	CASSLDPGGWEKLFF
TRBV11-3	12	TRBJ2-7	-	-	TGTGCCAGCAGCGTCCTCTCCTACGAGCAGTACTTC	CASSVLSYEQYF
TRBV5-1	15	TRBJ1-4	-	-	TGCGCCAGCAGCTTGGCCACAACAACTAATGAAAAACTGTTTTTT	CASSLATTTNEKLFF
TRBV7-9	17	TRBJ1-3	-	-	TGTGCCAGCAGCCCTTGGGCGGTTGGGCTCTCTGGAAACACCATATATTTT	CASSPWAVGLSGNTIYF
TRBV28	15	TRBJ2-7	-	TRBD2	TGTGCCAGCAGTTTATTGGCGGGAGGGCGTAACGAGCAGTACTTC	CASSLLAGGRNEQYF
TRBV30	16	TRBJ1-6	-	-	TGTGCCTGGAGTGGACCGGGCGGTAACCATAATTCACCCCTCCACTTT	CAWSGPGGNHNSPLHF
TRBV23-1	14	TRBJ2-7	-	-	TGCGCCAGCAGTCAGCCCAGGGGCGTATGCGAGCAGTACTTC	CASSQPRGVCEQYF
TRBV5-1	14	TRBJ2-2	once	-	TGCGCCAGCAGCTCGTCAGGGAACACCGGGGAGCTGTTTTTT	CASSSSGNTGELFF
TRBV9	14	TRBJ1-6	-	-	TGTGCCAGCAGCTCCGACACTAGTAATTCACCCCTCCACTTT	CASSSDTSNSPLHF
TRBV4-3	16	TRBJ2-1	-	TRBD2	TGCGCCAGCAGCCAAAGTTTTAGCGGGGGGAACAATGAGCAGTTCTTC	CASSQSFSGGNNEQFF
TRBV5-4	15	TRBJ2-7	once	-	TGTGCCAGCAGTACCCCACTCGGGGGTGGGTACGAGCAGTACTTC	CASSTPLGGGYEQYF